This TCR beta chain was recovered during a study of blood T cell repertoires in COVID-19. Trimming pared 0 bases from V and 5 bases from J, leaving 14 bases between. This CDR3 is 15 amino acids long. CDR1 and CDR2 (germline): SGHRS, YFSETQ. Data came from immunoSEQ multiplex PCR; TCRdb stores just in-frame clones and leaves some out. The data show over 120,000 clones, with more than 80% seen just once and roughly 4.5% held by the top ten. The sequenced sample consisted of peripheral blood. The genes are TRBV5-1 and TRBJ1-2, with a tentative D call TRBD1 (5 bases). The TCR originated in a human donor in a cohort sampled during active COVID-19. The chain's CDR3 is CASSLALDKKYGYTF. CDR3 bases: TGCGCCAGCAGCTTGGCCTTGGACAAAAAGTATGGCTACACCTTC.